This paragraph covers one T cell receptor (beta chain) sequence. This entry belongs to a study of blood T cells in healthy people across ages. A sample-barcoded 5' primer and a J-beta primer mix were used in a second PCR of roughly 6 to 12 cycles. TCRdb re-derived calls from the 5' RACE reads in MiXCR, one entry per CDR3 protein. The sample contains hundreds of thousands of distinct CDR3 sequences, roughly 48% of which appear only once. CDR3 size: 13 residues. V gave up 5 bases and J gave up 7 bases; unmatched junction bases: 4. Germline V lookup: CDR1 SGHVS, CDR2 FNYEAQ. PBMCs were isolated at a quantity of at least 6.5 million per sample. Extractions gave at least 5 micrograms of total RNA per sample.

Sequencing input: blood. V usage is TRBV7-6 and J usage is TRBJ1-5, with 8 bases that match TRBD1. This clonotype was sampled from a young man in good health. CDR3 DNA sequence: TGTGCCAGCAGCCCAGGGGGCAGGCAGCCCCAGCATTTT. It codes for CASSPGGRQPQHF.